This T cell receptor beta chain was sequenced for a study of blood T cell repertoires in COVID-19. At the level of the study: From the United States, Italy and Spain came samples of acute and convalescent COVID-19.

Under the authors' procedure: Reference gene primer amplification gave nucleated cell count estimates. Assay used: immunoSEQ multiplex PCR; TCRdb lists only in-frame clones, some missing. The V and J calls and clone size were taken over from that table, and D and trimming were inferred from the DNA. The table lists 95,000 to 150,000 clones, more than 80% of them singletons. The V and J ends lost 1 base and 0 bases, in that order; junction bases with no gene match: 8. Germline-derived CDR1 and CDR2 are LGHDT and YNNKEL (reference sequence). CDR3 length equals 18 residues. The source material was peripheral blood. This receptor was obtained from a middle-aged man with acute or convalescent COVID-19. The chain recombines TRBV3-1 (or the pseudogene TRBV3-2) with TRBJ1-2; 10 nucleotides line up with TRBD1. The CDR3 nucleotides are TGTGCCAGCAGCCAAGGAAGACAGGGGGCTTCGGCTAACTATGGCTACACCTTC. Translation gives CASSQGRQGASANYGYTF.